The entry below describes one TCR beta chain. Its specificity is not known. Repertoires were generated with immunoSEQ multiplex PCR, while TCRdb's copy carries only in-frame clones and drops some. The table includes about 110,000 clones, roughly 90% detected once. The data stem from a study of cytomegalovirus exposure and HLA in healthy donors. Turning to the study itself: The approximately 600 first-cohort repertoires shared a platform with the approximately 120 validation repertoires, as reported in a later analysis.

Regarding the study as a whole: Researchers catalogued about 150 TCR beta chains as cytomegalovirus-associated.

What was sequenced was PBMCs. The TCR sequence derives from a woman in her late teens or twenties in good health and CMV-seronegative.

DNA for the CDR3: TGCAGCGTTGTCACAGGGGAAGAGACCCAGTACTTC. As protein: CSVVTGEETQYF. V is TRBV29-1 and J is TRBJ2-5, with 7 bases lining up with TRBD1. J lost 3 bases, V lost 4 bases, and 2 bases had no gene match. Germline V lookup: CDR1 SQVTM, CDR2 ANQGSEA. The CDR3 contains 12 residues.